The present TCR beta chain was sequenced within a study of post-analysis software for immune sequencing data. CDR1 and CDR2 (germline): SGHRS, YFSETQ. V shed 7 bases and J 0 bases; nucleotides not matched to a gene: 3. The CDR3 is 13 residues long. A remark on this clonotype: Its antigen is as yet unknown.

TCR beta cDNA libraries had unique molecular identifiers. TCRdb re-analysed the PCR reads in MiXCR, keeping a single row per CDR3 protein. This sample carries hundreds of thousands of distinct CDR3 sequences, approximately 34% of them seen once, and the ten largest clones take 4.5% to 5.5%. Study-wide results and limits: Among a few TRBV segments more frequent in patients than controls were TRBV5-6, TRBV5-1 and TRBV20-1.

The V gene is TRBV5-1, the J gene TRBJ1-1, with TRBD1 matching over 7 bases. The origin of this receptor is a girl aged 5 to 17 with multiple sclerosis. The sample comprised blood. The CDR3 DNA reads TGCGCCAGCTATGACAGGGTGAACACTGAAGCTTTCTTT. Residues: CASYDRVNTEAFF. Together with reference TRBV5-1 and TRBJ1-1, the CDR3 gives the full variable domain: KAGVTQTPRYLIKTRGQQVTLSCSPISGHRSVSWYQQTPGQGLQFLFEYFSETQRNKGNFPGRFSGRQFSNSRSEMNVSTLELGDSALYLCASYDRVNTEAFFGQGTRLTVV.